A single sample is the source of the 18 T cell receptor beta chains below, sequenced in a study of T-cell reconstitution after alpha-beta-depleted transplantation in children. Unique molecular identifiers were used to barcode this TCRbeta library. From the PCR reads, TCRdb called clonotypes with MiXCR, one entry per CDR3 protein. This sample carries around 200,000 distinct CDR3 sequences, 7% to 9% of them seen once, and the ten largest clones take approximately 34%. The input for sequencing was PBMCs, mostly from graft donor cells, taken 360 days after TCRalphabeta/CD19-depleted stem cell transplant. All receptors come from a male patient between 2 and 10 years old who had a stem cell transplant for acute myeloid leukemia, so the T cells may come from the graft donor.

This clonotype has only a few counts. This chain connects TRBV10-3 to TRBJ2-3; no definite D call. CDR1 and CDR2 from the germline V gene are ENHRY and SYGVKD. The CDR3 is 15 amino acids. Trimming took 0 bases from V and 0 from J, leaving 7 bases between them. The CDR3: CAISESPLSTDTQYF. CDR3 in DNA: TGTGCCATCAGTGAGTCACCCCTCAGCACAGATACGCAGTATTTT.

A few counts support this clonotype. As DNA, the CDR3 is TGTGCCAGCAGTCCCCGGGACAAGAGGTGGAGCGAGCAGTACTTC. Translation gives CASSPRDKRWSEQYF. The chain links TRBV12-3 or TRBV12-4 to TRBJ2-7; D is possibly TRBD1 (6 bases). This CDR3 contains 15 residues. Trimming shortened V by 5 bases and J by 6 bases, and 20 bases separated the two germline ends.

This clonotype turned up a few times. The gene calls are TRBV5-1 and TRBJ1-6; a possible D gene is TRBD1 (5 bases). Germline values: CDR1 SGHRS, CDR2 YFSETQ. The CDR3 length is 15 residues. The V end lost 4 bases, the J end lost 7 bases, and 15 bases lay between the germline ends. The CDR3 coding sequence is TGCGCCAGCAGCAGACAGCCTGAAATAAATTCACCCCTCCACTTT. Translation: CASSRQPEINSPLHF.

The V gene is TRBV7-9, the J gene TRBJ2-1; D might be TRBD2 (5 bases). Germline CDR1 SEHNR, CDR2 FQNEAQ (reference sequence). V lost 3 bases, J lost 4 bases, and 16 bases lay in between. There are 16 residues in the CDR3. Written as DNA, the CDR3 is TGTGCCAGCAGCTTTCCGGGCGGAGGACGGTACAATGAGCAGTTCTTC. Amino acid sequence: CASSFPGGGRYNEQFF.

This sequence joins TRBV7-9 and TRBJ2-3; perhaps TRBD1 as D (6 bases). The CDR3 is 14 residues long. Germline V lookup: CDR1 SEHNR, CDR2 FQNEAQ (reference sequence). The V end lost 3 bases, the J end lost 2 bases, and 9 bases lay between the germline ends. The CDR3 nucleotides are TGTGCCAGCAGCTTTTGGGACATCACAGATACGCAGTATTTT. As protein: CASSFWDITDTQYF.

The chain has TRBV12-3 or TRBV12-4 and TRBJ1-1; possibly TRBD1 for D (6 bases). The CDR3 totals 17 residues. The V and J ends lost 4 bases and 0 bases respectively, with 18 bases between them. CDR3 bases: TGTGCCAGCAGTTCGGGGGCCCTTACCCCAATGAACACTGAAGCTTTCTTT. It encodes CASSSGALTPMNTEAFF.

There are a few counts of this clonotype. The J gene is TRBJ2-2, the V gene TRBV20-1, with 8 bases identical to TRBD1. The germline V gene encodes CDR1 DFQATT and CDR2 SNEGSKA (reference sequence). The CDR3 is made up of 15 amino acids. The J segment lost 6 bases and the V segment lost 2 bases, leaving 8 bases of the junction unmatched. CDR3 coding DNA: TGCAGTGCTAGAACCGGCAGGGGGCGCGCCGGGGAGCTGTTTTTT. This codes for CSARTGRGRAGELFF.

The V call is TRBV20-1, the J call TRBJ2-2; D gene unclear. V lost 1 base, J lost 5 bases, and 11 bases lay in between. The V gene's germline CDR1 is DFQATT and CDR2 SNEGSKA (reference sequence). This CDR3 is built from 14 residues. In DNA form, the CDR3 reads TGCAGTGCTAGAGGTTGGAGAGCAACCGGGGAGCTGTTTTTT. It codes for CSARGWRATGELFF.

This chain links TRBV28 with TRBJ2-1, with a weak D call TRBD1 (5 bases). Germline lookup yields CDR1 MDHEN and CDR2 SYDVKM. This CDR3 is 14 amino acids long. Trimming cost V 6 bases and J 9 bases, with 18 bases left between them. The CDR3 loop is CASSPRLGLFEQFF. The CDR3 DNA reads as TGTGCCAGCAGCCCCCGTCTGGGGCTCTTTGAGCAGTTCTTC.

This clonotype showed up just a few times. The rearrangement joins TRBV20-1 to TRBJ2-5; the match to TRBD2 covers 9 bases. The V gene end was trimmed by 0 bases and the J gene end by 1 base; junction bases not matched to a gene: 3. The CDR3 sequence is 15 residues long. Germline V gives CDR1 DFQATT, CDR2 SNEGSKA (reference sequence). CDR3: CSARDASGVQETQYF. CDR3 bases: TGCAGTGCTAGAGATGCTAGCGGGGTCCAAGAGACCCAGTACTTC.

This clonotype was seen a few times. The chain combines TRBV6-5 with TRBJ2-7; 11 bases match TRBD2. Germline-derived CDR1 and CDR2 are MNHEY and SVGAGI. V gave up 0 bases and J gave up 1 base; unmatched junction bases: 2. The CDR3 is 16 amino acids. The CDR3 sequence: CASSYSTSGGSYEQYF. Here the CDR3 DNA reads TGTGCCAGCAGTTACTCAACTAGCGGGGGATCCTACGAGCAGTACTTC.

This clonotype was counted many times. The chain recombines TRBV7-9 with TRBJ2-3; 11 bases fit TRBD2. The V segment lost 6 bases and the J segment 1 base; nucleotides outside the gene matches: 6. The CDR3 is 16 residues long. CDR1 is SEHNR and CDR2 is FQNEAQ in the germline V gene (reference sequence). The CDR3 loop is CASSMPTSGGTDTQYF. The DNA for the CDR3 is TGTGCCAGCAGTATGCCGACTAGCGGGGGCACAGATACGCAGTATTTT.

This clonotype was seen more than once but under ten times. This rearrangement joins TRBV6-5 to TRBJ1-2, with 7 bases matching TRBD1. V was pared by 0 bases and J by 4 bases, with 2 bases of the junction left unmatched. The CDR3 runs to 14 residues. CDR1 is MNHEY, CDR2 SVGAGI, per germline. The CDR3 coding sequence is TGTGCCAGCAGTTACTCAGGGGGCTCCTATGGCTACACCTTC. As protein: CASSYSGGSYGYTF.

This clonotype was observed at least ten times. V gene TRBV24-1 combines with J gene TRBJ2-2; either TRBD1 or TRBD2 may supply D (7 bases each). Trimming shortened V by 7 bases and J by 0 bases, and 14 bases separated the two germline ends. The CDR3 runs to 16 residues. The germline V gene encodes CDR1 KGHDR and CDR2 SFDVKD. The CDR3 protein is CATSASGGANTGELFF. CDR3 in DNA: TGTGCCACCAGCGCCTCAGGGGGGGCGAACACCGGGGAGCTGTTTTTT.

The sample holds a few counts of this clonotype. J is TRBJ2-5 and V is TRBV11-2; 7 bases align to TRBD1. This CDR3 has 15 residues. Germline V gene data show CDR1 as SGHAT and CDR2 as FQNNGV. With 5 bases clipped from V and 4 bases from J, the junction kept 10 bases outside the gene matches. The CDR3 DNA is TGTGCCAGCAGCCCAACCCACAGGGGTAGAGAGACCCAGTACTTC. Translating gives CASSPTHRGRETQYF.

This clonotype turned up a few times. V and J are TRBV12-3 or TRBV12-4 and TRBJ2-3, with D perhaps matching TRBD2 (6 bases). The V and J ends lost 5 bases and 4 bases respectively, with 19 bases between them. This CDR3 spans 16 amino acids. As DNA, the CDR3 is TGTGCCAGCAGTCGGAGGGACTTCCCCGAGGCAGATACGCAGTATTTT. Amino acid sequence: CASSRRDFPEADTQYF.

The sample holds many counts of this clonotype. The V and J genes are TRBV7-2 and TRBJ2-3; 8 bases are shared with TRBD2. Germline V CDR1 and CDR2: SGHTA, FQGNSA. V lost 4 bases to trimming and J lost 4 bases; unmatched junction nucleotides: 13. This CDR3 has 17 amino acids. Here the CDR3 reads CASSWYVQRGRPDTQYF. DNA of the CDR3: TGTGCCAGCAGCTGGTACGTTCAGCGGGGGAGACCAGATACGCAGTATTTT.

This clonotype has a handful of counts. The chain combines TRBV19 with TRBJ1-2; the D is unclear. V was pared by 9 bases and J by 2 bases, with 13 bases between. Germline assignment: CDR1 LNHDA and CDR2 SQIVND (reference sequence). This CDR3 has 13 amino acids. The CDR3 sequence: CASTREANYGYTF. CDR3 sequence (DNA): TGTGCCAGCACGAGGGAAGCAAACTATGGCTACACCTTC.